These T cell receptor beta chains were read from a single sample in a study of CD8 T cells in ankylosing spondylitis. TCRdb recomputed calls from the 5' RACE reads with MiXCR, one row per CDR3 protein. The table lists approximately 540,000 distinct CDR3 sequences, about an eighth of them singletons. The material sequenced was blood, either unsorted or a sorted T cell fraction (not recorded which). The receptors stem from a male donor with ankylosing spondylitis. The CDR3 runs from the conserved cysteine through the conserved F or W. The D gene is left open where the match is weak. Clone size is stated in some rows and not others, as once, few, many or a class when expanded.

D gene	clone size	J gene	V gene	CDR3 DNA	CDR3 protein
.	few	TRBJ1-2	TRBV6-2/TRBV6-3	TGTGCCAGCAGCCACGAGATTTATGGCTACACCTTC	CASSHEIYGYTF
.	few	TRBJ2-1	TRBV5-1	TGCGCCAGCAGTCTTGGCCCCCAAGCTTTGGAGCAGTTCTTC	CASSLGPQALEQFF
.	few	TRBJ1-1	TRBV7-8	TGTGCCAGCAGTCCGCGGCGGGCAGGGGTTAGCACTGAAGCTTTCTTT	CASSPRRAGVSTEAFF
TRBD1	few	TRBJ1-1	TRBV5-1	TGCGCCAGCATCAGGACAGGGAGTACTGAAGCTTTCTTT	CASIRTGSTEAFF
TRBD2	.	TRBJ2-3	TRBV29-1	TGCAGCGTTGATGGGGTGGAACTAGCGGACTATACGCAGTATTTT	CSVDGVELADYTQYF
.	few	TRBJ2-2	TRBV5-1	TGCGCCAGCAGCCATCTCTCGGGTCAGGAGAACACCGGGGAGCTGTTTTTT	CASSHLSGQENTGELFF
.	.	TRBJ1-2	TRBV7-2	TGTGCCAGCAGCTTAGGTGCTCCTAACTATGGCTACACCTTC	CASSLGAPNYGYTF
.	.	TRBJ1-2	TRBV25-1	TGTGCCAGCACGGGCCCTCGGCAGGGCTACACCTTC	CASTGPRQGYTF
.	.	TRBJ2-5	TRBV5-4	TGTGCCAGCGGCCCAGGGACACCAAGGGAGACCCAGTACTTC	CASGPGTPRETQYF
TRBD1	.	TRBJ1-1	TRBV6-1	TGTGCCAGCATTGGACAGGGGAGGGACACTGAAGCTTTCTTT	CASIGQGRDTEAFF
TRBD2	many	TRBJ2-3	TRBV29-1	TGCAGCGTCAGGACTAGAAACACAGATACGCAGTATTTT	CSVRTRNTDTQYF
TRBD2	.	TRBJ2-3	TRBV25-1	TGTGCCAGCATGGCTAGCGGGGGTAGCACAGATACGCAGTATTTT	CASMASGGSTDTQYF
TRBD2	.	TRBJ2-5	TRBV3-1	TGTGCCAGCAGCCAAGTGGCGGGAGGGCCACAAGAGACCCAGTACTTC	CASSQVAGGPQETQYF
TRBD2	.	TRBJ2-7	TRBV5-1	TGCGCCAGCAGCCTGACTAGCGGGATACCCAGCTCCTACGAGCAGTACTTC	CASSLTSGIPSSYEQYF
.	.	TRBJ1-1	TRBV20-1	TGCAGTGCTAGAGGTGGTTTGGTTGTGAACACTGAAGCTTTCTTT	CSARGGLVVNTEAFF
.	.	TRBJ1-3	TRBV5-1	TGCGCCAGCGGGTTAACCCCGGGGGGCTCTGGAAACACCATATATTTT	CASGLTPGGSGNTIYF
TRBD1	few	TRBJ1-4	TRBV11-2	TGTGCCAGCAGCCAAGACAGGGGGCAAAATGAAAAACTGTTTTTT	CASSQDRGQNEKLFF
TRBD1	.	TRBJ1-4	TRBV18	TGTGCCAGCTCACCCCGGACAGGGCAAGATGAAAAACTGTTTTTT	CASSPRTGQDEKLFF
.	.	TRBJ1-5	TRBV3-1	TGTGCCAGCAGCCAAGATATGGAACAGCCCCAGCATTTT	CASSQDMEQPQHF
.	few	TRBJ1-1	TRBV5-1	TGCGCCAGCACCCCGGGACATAAGACGGGCACTGAAGCTTTCTTT	CASTPGHKTGTEAFF
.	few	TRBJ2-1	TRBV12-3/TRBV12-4	TGTGCCAGCAGTCCCTCCGTTGGGGGTTTATACAATGAGCAGTTCTTC	CASSPSVGGLYNEQFF